The following is a T cell receptor beta chain sequence with its context. Its antigen is not yet known. Per-base qualities were not stored, and no clone one base away is much larger. The data stem from a study of technical replicates of blood from several donors listed by TCRdb under 2017. Relative to germline, V is 4 bases shorter and J is 4 bases shorter, with 16 bases between their ends. CDR1 MNHEY and CDR2 SVGAGI were looked up in the germline V gene. The CDR3 starts with the cysteine, ends with the phenylalanine, and has 15 residues. The entry retains the CDR3 DNA only, 45 bases that are in frame from base 1. The library relied on the immunoSEQ multiplex PCR assay. This is the immuneACCESS table as TCRdb keeps it, with only in-frame sequences that have V and J called. A part of the clones is gone; compared with another copy, unresolved V genes explain less than half, and the rest is unexplained. This sample holds about 71,000 clones; roughly 89% were observed only once. Clones ranked in the top ten supply about 0.37% of the sample.

The chain joins TRBV6-5 to TRBJ1-1, with the D gene not clear enough to name. The TCR sequence derives from a human donor in good health. The sequenced material came from T cells isolated from PBMCs. The bases read TGTGCCAGCAGTTTTGGAAGTGCGGGTGGCACTGAAGCTTTCTTT. Its amino acids are CASSFGSAGGTEAFF.